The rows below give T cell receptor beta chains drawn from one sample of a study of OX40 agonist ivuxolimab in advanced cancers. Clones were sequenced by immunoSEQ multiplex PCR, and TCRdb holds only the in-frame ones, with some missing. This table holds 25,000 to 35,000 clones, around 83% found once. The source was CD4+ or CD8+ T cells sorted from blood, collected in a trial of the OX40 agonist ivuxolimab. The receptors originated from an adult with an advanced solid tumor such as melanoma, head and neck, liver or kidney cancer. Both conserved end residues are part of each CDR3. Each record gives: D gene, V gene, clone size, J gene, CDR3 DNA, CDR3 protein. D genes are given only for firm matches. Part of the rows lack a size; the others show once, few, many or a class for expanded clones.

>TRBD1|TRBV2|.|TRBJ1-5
TGTGCCAGCAGTGAAGCGTGGCAGGGGGGTCAGCCCCAGCATTTT
CASSEAWQGGQPQHF
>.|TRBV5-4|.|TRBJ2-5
TGTGCCAGCAGCTTGGCGCAGGTTGAGGGAGAGACCCAGTACTTC
CASSLAQVEGETQYF
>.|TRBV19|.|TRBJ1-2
TGTGCCAGTCGACAGACCTATGGCTACACCTTC
CASRQTYGYTF
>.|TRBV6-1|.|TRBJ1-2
TGTGCCAGCAGTGACCCCGGGAGGGGGAAAGCTAACTATGGCTACACCTTC
CASSDPGRGKANYGYTF
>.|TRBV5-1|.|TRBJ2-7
TGCGCCAGCAGCCCAGCGACCGGCTACGAGCAGTACTTC
CASSPATGYEQYF
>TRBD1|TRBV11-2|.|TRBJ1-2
TGTGCCAGCAGCTTCTCAGGACAGGGCTATGGCTACACCTTC
CASSFSGQGYGYTF
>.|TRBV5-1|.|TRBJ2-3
TGCGCCAGCAGCTTGGTCGGCGGGGGCCCGCGCACAGATACGCAGTATTTT
CASSLVGGGPRTDTQYF
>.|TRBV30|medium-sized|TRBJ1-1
TGTGCCTGGACCCCGCCCCGCATCAAGACTGAAGCTTTCTTT
CAWTPPRIKTEAFF
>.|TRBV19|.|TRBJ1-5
TGTGCCAGTAGTACCACAGGGTCCGATCAGCCCCAGCATTTT
CASSTTGSDQPQHF
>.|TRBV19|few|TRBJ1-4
TGTGCCAGTAGTCCAGGACCCTTACTGGGCAAACTGTTTTTT
CASSPGPLLGKLFF
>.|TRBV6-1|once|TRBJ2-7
TGTGCCAGCAGTGCTACAGGGTTTTTCGGCTACGAGCAGTACTTC
CASSATGFFGYEQYF
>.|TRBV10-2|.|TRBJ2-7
TGCGCCAGCAGCAGACAGAGCTCCTACGAGCAGTACTTC
CASSRQSSYEQYF
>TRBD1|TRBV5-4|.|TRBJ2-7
TGTGCCAGCAGCCCAAGCAGACAGGGCTACGAGCAGTACTTC
CASSPSRQGYEQYF
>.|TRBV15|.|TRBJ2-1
TGTGCCACCACATCGATAGCTAGCGCCTACAATGAGCAGTTCTTC
CATTSIASAYNEQFF
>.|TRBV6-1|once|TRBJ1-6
TGTGCCAGCAGTGATATTTCCCTGGGGCCGACCGGCTCACCCCTCCACTTT
CASSDISLGPTGSPLHF
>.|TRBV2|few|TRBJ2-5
TGTGCCAGCAGCGGTAGCCTTATCCTGGGGGCCCAAGAGACCCAGTACTTC
CASSGSLILGAQETQYF
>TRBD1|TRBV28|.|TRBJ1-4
TGTGCCAGCAGTTCCCACAGGGGCGGAGAGGAAAAACTGTTTTTT
CASSSHRGGEEKLFF
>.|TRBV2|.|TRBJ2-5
TGTGCCAGCGGGGGGGGCCCCCAGTATAGTGAGACCCAGTACTTC
CASGGGPQYSETQYF
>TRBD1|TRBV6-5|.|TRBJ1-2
TGTGCCAGCAGTTACTCGACGATGGGGACAGCGTACACCTTC
CASSYSTMGTAYTF
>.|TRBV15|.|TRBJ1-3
TGTGCCACCACCAAGATGGGGGAACCTGGAAACACCATATATTTT
CATTKMGEPGNTIYF
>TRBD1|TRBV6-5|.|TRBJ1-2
TGTGCCAGCAGATCACCTCGGACAGGGAAGGATGGCTACACCTTC
CASRSPRTGKDGYTF
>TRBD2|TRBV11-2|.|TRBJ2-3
TGTGCCAGCAGCTTAAGAGCGGGGGAGATGAATATACACACAGATACGCAGTATTTT
CASSLRAGEMNIHTDTQYF
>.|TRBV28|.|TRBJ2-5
TGTGCCAGCAGTTATGAGGGAGAGACCCAGTACTTC
CASSYEGETQYF
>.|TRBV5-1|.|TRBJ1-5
TGCGCCAGCAGCTTGGATCCGGGAGTCGATCAGCCCCAGCATTTT
CASSLDPGVDQPQHF
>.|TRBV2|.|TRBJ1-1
TGTGCCAGCAGTGGGTGGACGGCCCGCTCTGAAGCTTTCTTT
CASSGWTARSEAFF
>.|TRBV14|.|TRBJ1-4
TGTGCCAGCAGCCCGACCCTTGCAGGGTCGTATGAAAAACTGTTTTTT
CASSPTLAGSYEKLFF
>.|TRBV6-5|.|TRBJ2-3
TGTGCCAGCAGTTACTCGATTTCCCACGTAGATACGCAGTATTTT
CASSYSISHVDTQYF
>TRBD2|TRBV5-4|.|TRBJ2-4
TGTGCCAGCAGCTTGGGAGCGGGGGGGCCTGGGGCCAAAAACATTCAGTACTTC
CASSLGAGGPGAKNIQYF
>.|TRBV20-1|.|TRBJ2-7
TGCAGTGCCGACCGGGGCTACGAGCAGTACTTC
CSADRGYEQYF
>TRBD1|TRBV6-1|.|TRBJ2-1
TGTGCCAGCAGTGCTCGGACAGGGGGCAATGAGCAGTTCTTC
CASSARTGGNEQFF
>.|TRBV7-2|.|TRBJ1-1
TGTGCCAGCAGCCGAGGAAATGAACGAGCTTTCTTT
CASSRGNERAFF
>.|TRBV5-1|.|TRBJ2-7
TGCGCCAGCAGCCAAGGACAGACTAGCTCCTACGAGCAGTACTTC
CASSQGQTSSYEQYF
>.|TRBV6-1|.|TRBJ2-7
TGTGCCAGCGGCCGGGACGCGTACGAGCAGTACTTC
CASGRDAYEQYF
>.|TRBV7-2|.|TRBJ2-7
TGTGCCAGCAGCTTAGGGGTCAGCTTCTACGAGCAGTACTTC
CASSLGVSFYEQYF
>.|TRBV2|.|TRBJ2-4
TGTGCCAGCAGTCCGGGAGCAAACATTCAGTACTTC
CASSPGANIQYF
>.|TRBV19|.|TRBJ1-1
TGTGCCAGTAGTACTCTCTCGGGTCGGTATCAGAACACTGAAGCTTTCTTT
CASSTLSGRYQNTEAFF
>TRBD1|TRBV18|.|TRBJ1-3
TGTGCCAGCTCACCAAAGACAGGGGGCAGGCCCGACTCTGGAAACACCATATATTTT
CASSPKTGGRPDSGNTIYF
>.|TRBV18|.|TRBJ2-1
TGTGCCAGCTCTAGAAGCGGTGAGCAGTTCTTC
CASSRSGEQFF
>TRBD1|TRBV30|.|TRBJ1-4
TGTGCCTGGACCCCTGGGGGACAGGGGGTCCACCAGCTGTTTTTT
CAWTPGGQGVHQLFF
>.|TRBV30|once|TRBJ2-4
TGTGCCTGGAGGCCAACACTAGCCAAAAACATTCAGTACTTC
CAWRPTLAKNIQYF
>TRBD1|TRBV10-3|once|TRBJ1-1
TGTGCCATAGGACAGGGGCGGAACACTGAAGCTTTCTTT
CAIGQGRNTEAFF
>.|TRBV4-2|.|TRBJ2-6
TGTGCCAGCAGCCCCGAGGACGGGGGAAGCTCTGGGGCCAACGTCCTGACTTTC
CASSPEDGGSSGANVLTF
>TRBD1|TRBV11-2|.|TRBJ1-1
TGTGCCAGCAGCTCGTCGACAGGGAAAGGCACTGAAGCTTTCTTT
CASSSSTGKGTEAFF
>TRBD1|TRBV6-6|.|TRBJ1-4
TGTGCCAGCAGTCACAGGGGCGAATATGAAAAACTGTTTTTT
CASSHRGEYEKLFF
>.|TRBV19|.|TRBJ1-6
TGTGCCAGTAGAGGTACAGATGATAATTCACCCCTCCACTTT
CASRGTDDNSPLHF
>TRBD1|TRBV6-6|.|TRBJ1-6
TGTGCCAGCAGTTCAACTCGGACAGGGGGAAATTCACCCCTCCACTTT
CASSSTRTGGNSPLHF
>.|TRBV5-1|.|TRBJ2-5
TGCGCCAGCACCCCCCAGGGTGGGGGGGCCCGGGAGACCCAGTACTTC
CASTPQGGGARETQYF
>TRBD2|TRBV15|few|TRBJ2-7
TGTGCCACCAGCAGAGAGGGCGGGGGAGGTTACGAGCAGTACTTC
CATSREGGGGYEQYF
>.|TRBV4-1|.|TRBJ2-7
TGCGCCAGCAGCCAAGATTGGAGGGGGCATTTCGAGCAGTACTTC
CASSQDWRGHFEQYF
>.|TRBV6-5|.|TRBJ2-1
TGTGCCAGCAGCTCCACCCCCACAGGGTCCAATGAGCAGTTCTTC
CASSSTPTGSNEQFF
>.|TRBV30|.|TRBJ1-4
TGTGCCTGGACCTCTGGGGGGGCAGAGAATGAAAAACTGTTTTTT
CAWTSGGAENEKLFF
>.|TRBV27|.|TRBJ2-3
TGTGCCAGCAGTCTCCGACACGTCACAGATACGCAGTATTTT
CASSLRHVTDTQYF
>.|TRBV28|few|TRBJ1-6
TGTGCCAGCAGACCGGACACATCACCCCTCCACTTT
CASRPDTSPLHF
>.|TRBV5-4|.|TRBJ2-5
TGTGCCAGCAGCTTGGCAGGGTTCCAAGAGACCCAGTACTTC
CASSLAGFQETQYF
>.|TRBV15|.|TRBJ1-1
TGTGCCACCAGCAGAGAGGTACGGGAGGGTGAAGCTTTCTTT
CATSREVREGEAFF